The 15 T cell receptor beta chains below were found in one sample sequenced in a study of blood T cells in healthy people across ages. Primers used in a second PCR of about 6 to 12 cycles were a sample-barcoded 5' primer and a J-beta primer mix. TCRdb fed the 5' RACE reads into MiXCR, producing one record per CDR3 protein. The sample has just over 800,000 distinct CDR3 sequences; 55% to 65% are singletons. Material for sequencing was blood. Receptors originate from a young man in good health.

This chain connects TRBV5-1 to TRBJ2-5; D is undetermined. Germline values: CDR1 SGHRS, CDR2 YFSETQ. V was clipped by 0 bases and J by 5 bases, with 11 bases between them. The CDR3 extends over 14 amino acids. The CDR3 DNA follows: TGCGCCAGCAGCTTGGCCGAAGGGTGGGAGACCCAGTACTTC. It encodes CASSLAEGWETQYF.

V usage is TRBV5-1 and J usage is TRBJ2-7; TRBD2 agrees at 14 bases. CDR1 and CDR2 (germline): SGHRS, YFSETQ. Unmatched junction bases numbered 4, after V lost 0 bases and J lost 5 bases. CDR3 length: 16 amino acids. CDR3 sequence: CASSLVGLAGGDEQYF. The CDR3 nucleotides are TGCGCCAGCAGCTTGGTAGGACTAGCGGGGGGAGACGAGCAGTACTTC. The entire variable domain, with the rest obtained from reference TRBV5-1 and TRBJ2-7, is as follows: KAGVTQTPRYLIKTRGQQVTLSCSPISGHRSVSWYQQTPGQGLQFLFEYFSETQRNKGNFPGRFSGRQFSNSRSEMNVSTLELGDSALYLCASSLVGLAGGDEQYFGPGTRLTVT.

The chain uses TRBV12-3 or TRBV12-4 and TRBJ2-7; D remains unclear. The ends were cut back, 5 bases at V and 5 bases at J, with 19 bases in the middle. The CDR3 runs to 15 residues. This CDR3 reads CASSTTQVVAHEQYF. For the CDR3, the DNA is TGTGCCAGCAGTACCACCCAAGTGGTGGCGCACGAGCAGTACTTC.

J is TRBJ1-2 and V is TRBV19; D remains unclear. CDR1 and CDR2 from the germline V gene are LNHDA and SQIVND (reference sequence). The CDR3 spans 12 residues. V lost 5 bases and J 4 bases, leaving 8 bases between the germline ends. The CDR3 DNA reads TGTGCCAGTAGTGCTCAACGCTATGGCTACACCTTC. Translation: CASSAQRYGYTF. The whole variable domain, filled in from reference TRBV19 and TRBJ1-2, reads DGGITQSPKYLFRKEGQNVTLSCEQNLNHDAMYWYRQDPGQGLRLIYYSQIVNDFQKGDIAEGYSVSREKKESFPLTVTSAQKNPTAFYLCASSAQRYGYTFGSGTRLTVV.

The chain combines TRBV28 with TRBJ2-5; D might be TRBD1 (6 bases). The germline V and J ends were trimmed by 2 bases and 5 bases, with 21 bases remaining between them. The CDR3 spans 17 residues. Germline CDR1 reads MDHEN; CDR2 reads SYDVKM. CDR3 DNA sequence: TGTGCCAGCAGTTTACCTGGGACATCCCCATTTGGGGAGACCCAGTACTTC. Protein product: CASSLPGTSPFGETQYF.

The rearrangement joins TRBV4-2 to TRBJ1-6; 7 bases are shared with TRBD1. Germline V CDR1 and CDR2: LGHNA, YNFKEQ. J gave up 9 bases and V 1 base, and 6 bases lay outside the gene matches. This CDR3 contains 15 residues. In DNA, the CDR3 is TGTGCCAGCAGCCAAGTTGGGGCAGGGGGTTCACCCCTCCACTTT. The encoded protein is CASSQVGAGGSPLHF.

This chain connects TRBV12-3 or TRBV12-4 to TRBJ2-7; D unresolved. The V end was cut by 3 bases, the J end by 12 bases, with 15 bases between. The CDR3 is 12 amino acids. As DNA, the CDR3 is TGTGCCAGCAGTTTGCGCTCGGAGACCCGGTACTTC. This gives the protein CASSLRSETRYF.

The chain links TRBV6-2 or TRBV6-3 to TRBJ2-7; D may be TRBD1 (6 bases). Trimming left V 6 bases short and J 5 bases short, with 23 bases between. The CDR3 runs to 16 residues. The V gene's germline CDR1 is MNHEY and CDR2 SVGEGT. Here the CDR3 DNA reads TGTGCCAGCAGCCTCCCACCCTACAGGGTTGGCCACGAGCAGTACTTC. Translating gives CASSLPPYRVGHEQYF.

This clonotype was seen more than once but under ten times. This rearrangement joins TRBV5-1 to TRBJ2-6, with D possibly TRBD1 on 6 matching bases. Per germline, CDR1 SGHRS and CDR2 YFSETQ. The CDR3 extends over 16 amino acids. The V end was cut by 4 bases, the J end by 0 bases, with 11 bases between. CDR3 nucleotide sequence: TGCGCCAGCAGCCCGTTACAGGGCTCTGGGGCCAACGTCCTGACTTTC. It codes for CASSPLQGSGANVLTF. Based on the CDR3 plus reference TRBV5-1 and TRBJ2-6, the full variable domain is KAGVTQTPRYLIKTRGQQVTLSCSPISGHRSVSWYQQTPGQGLQFLFEYFSETQRNKGNFPGRFSGRQFSNSRSEMNVSTLELGDSALYLCASSPLQGSGANVLTFGAGSRLTVL.

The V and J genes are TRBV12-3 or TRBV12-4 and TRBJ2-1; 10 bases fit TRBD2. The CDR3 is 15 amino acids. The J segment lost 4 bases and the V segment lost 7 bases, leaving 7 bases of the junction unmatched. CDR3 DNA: TGTGCCAGCACTGTTACTAGCGGGGCTTACAATGAGCAGTTCTTC. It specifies CASTVTSGAYNEQFF.

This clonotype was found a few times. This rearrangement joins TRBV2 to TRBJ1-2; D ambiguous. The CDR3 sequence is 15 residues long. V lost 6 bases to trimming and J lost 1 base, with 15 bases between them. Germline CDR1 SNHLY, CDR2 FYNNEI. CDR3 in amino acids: CASSPEGAGNYGYTF. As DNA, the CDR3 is TGTGCCAGCAGCCCCGAGGGTGCGGGTAACTATGGCTACACCTTC.

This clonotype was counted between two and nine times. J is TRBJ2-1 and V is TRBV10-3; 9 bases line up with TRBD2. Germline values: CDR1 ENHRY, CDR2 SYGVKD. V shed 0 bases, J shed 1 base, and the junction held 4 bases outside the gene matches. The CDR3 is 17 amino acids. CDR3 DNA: TGTGCCATCAGTGAGTCTACGAGCGGGGGGTCCTACAATGAGCAGTTCTTC. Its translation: CAISESTSGGSYNEQFF.

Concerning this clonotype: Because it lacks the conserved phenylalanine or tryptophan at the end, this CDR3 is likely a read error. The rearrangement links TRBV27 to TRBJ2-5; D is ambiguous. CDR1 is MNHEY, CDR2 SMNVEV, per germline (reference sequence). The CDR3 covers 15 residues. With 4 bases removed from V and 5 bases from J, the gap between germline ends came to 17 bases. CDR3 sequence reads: CASSSLGIAYETQYS. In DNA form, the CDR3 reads TGTGCCAGCAGTTCGCTGGGAATCGCCTATGAGACCCAGTACTCC.

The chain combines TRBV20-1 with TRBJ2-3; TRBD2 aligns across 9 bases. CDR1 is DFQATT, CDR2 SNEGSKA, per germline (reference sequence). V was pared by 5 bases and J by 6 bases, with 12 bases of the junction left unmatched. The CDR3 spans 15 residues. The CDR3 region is CSARLRSGGTDTQYF. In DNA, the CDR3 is TGCAGTGCTCGCCTGCGAAGCGGGGGGACGGATACGCAGTATTTT.

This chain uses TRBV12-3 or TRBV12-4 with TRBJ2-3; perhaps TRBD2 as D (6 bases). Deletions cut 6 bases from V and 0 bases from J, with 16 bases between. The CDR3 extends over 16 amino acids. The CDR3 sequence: CASSPYPSGSTDTQYF. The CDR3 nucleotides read TGTGCCAGCAGCCCCTATCCCAGCGGGAGCACAGATACGCAGTATTTT.